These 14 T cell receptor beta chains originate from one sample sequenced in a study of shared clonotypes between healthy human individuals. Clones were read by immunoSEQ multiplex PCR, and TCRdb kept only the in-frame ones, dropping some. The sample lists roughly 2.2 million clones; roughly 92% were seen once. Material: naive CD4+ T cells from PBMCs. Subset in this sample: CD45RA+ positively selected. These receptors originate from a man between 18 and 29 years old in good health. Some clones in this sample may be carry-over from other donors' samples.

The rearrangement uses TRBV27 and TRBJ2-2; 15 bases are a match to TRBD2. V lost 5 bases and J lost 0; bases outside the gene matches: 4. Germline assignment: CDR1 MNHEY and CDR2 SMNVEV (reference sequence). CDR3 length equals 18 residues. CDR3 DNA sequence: TGTGCCAGCAGTCCGGGACTAGCGGGAGGTCCGAACACCGGGGAGCTGTTTTTT. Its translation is CASSPGLAGGPNTGELFF.

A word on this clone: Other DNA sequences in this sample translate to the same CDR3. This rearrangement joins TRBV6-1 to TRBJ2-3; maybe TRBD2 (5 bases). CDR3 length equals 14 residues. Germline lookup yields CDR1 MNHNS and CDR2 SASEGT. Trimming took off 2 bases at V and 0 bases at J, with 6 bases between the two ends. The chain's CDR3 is CASSESGSTDTQYF. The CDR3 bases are TGTGCCAGCAGTGAATCGGGGAGCACAGATACGCAGTATTTT.

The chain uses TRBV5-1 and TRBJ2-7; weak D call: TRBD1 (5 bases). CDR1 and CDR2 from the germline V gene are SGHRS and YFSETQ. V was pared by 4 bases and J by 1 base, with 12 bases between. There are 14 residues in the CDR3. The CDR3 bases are TGCGCCAGCAGCCATGACAGACAATCCTACGAGCAGTACTTC. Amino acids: CASSHDRQSYEQYF.

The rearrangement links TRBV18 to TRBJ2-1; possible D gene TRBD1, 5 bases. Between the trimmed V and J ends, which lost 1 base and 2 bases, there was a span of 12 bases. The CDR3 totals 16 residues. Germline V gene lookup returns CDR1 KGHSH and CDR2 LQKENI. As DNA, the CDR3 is TGTGCCAGCTCACCACAGTCCCGCAGGGCCTACAATGAGCAGTTCTTC. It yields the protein CASSPQSRRAYNEQFF.

The CDR3 is CASRQTGDNSPLHF. The CDR3 DNA sequence: TGTGCCAGCAGACAAACAGGGGATAATTCACCCCTCCACTTT. The V and J genes are TRBV6-1 and TRBJ1-6; TRBD1 matches at 7 bases. V shed 6 bases, J shed 5 bases, and the junction held 4 bases outside the gene matches. The germline gives CDR1 MNHNS, CDR2 SASEGT. The CDR3 length is 14 residues.

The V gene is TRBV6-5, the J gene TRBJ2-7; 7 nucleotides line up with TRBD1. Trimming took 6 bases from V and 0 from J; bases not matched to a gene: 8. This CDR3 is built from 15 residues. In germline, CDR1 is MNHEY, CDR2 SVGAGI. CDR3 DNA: TGTGCCAGCAGCTCCGGGACAGCAAACTCCTACGAGCAGTACTTC. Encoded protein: CASSSGTANSYEQYF.

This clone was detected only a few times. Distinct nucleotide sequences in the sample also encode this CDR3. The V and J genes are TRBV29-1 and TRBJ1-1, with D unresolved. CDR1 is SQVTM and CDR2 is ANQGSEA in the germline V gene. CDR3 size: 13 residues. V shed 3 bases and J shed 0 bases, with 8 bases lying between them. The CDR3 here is CSVDRQMNTEAFF. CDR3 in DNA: TGCAGCGTTGATAGACAAATGAACACTGAAGCTTTCTTT.

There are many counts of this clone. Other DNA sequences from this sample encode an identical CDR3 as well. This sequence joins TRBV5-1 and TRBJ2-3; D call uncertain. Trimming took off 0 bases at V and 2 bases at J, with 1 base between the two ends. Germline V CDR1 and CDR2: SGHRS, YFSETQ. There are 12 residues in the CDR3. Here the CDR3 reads CASSLDTDTQYF. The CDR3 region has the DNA TGCGCCAGCAGCTTGGACACAGATACGCAGTATTTT.

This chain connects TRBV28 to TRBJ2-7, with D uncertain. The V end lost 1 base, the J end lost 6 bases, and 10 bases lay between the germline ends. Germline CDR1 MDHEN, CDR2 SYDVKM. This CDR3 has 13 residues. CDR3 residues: CASSLYPPGEQYF. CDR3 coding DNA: TGTGCCAGCAGTTTATACCCCCCCGGCGAGCAGTACTTC.

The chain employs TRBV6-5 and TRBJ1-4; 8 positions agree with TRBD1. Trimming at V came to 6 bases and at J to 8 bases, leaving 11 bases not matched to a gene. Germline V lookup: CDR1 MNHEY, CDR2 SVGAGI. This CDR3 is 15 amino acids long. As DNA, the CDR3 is TGTGCCAGCAGCCGACAGGGGACGAGAAAGGAAAAACTGTTTTTT. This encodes CASSRQGTRKEKLFF.

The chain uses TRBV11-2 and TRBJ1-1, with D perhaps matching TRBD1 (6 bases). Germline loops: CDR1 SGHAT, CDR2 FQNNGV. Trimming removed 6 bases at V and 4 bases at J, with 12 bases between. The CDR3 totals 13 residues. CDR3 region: CASRLGQITEAFF. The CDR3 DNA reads TGTGCCAGCAGACTGGGACAAATCACTGAAGCTTTCTTT. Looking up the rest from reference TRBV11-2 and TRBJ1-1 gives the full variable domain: EAGVAQSPRYKIIEKRQSVAFWCNPISGHATLYWYQQILGQGPKLLIQFQNNGVVDDSQLPKDRFSAERLKGVDSTLKIQPAKLEDSAVYLCASRLGQITEAFFGQGTRLTVV.

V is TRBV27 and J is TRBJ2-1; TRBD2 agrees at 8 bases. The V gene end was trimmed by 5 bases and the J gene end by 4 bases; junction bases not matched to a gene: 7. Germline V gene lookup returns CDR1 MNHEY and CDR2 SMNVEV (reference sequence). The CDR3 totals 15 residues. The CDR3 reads CASSLGLGAYNEQFF. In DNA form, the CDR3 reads TGTGCCAGCAGTCTGGGACTAGGGGCATACAATGAGCAGTTCTTC.

The CDR3 nucleotides read TGTGCCAGCAGTGAGAGACAGTTTGTGGGGGAGCTGTTTTTT. It encodes CASSERQFVGELFF. The rearrangement joins TRBV25-1 to TRBJ2-2, with D perhaps matching TRBD1 (5 bases). The CDR3 is 14 residues long. With 3 bases removed from V and 8 bases from J, the gap between germline ends came to 13 bases. From germline, CDR1 is MGHDK and CDR2 SYGVNS. Full variable domain (missing parts from reference TRBV25-1 and TRBJ2-2): EADIYQTPRYLVIGTGKKITLECSQTMGHDKMYWYQQDPGMELHLIHYSYGVNSTEKGDLSSESTVSRIRTEHFPLTLESARPSHTSQYLCASSERQFVGELFFGEGSRLTVL.

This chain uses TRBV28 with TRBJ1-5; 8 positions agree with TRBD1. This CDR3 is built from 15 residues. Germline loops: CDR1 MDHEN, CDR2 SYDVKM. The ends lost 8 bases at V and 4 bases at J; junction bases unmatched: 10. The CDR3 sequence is CASGASRQGNQPQHF. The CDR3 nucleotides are TGTGCCAGCGGGGCGAGTCGACAGGGGAATCAGCCCCAGCATTTT.